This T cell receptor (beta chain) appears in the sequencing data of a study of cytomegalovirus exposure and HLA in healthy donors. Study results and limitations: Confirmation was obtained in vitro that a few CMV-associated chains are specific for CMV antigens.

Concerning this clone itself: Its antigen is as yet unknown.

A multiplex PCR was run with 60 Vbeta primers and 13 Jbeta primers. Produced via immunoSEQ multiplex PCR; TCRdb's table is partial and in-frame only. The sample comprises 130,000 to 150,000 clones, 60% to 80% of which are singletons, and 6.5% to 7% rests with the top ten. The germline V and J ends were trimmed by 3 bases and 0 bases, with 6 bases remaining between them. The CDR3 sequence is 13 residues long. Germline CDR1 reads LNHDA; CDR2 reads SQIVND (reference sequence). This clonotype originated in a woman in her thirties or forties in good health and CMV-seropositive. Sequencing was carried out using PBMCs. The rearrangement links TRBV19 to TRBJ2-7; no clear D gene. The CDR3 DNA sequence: TGTGCCAGTAGTATGTACAGCTCCTACGAGCAGTACTTC. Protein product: CASSMYSSYEQYF. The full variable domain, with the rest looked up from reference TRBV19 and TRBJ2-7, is DGGITQSPKYLFRKEGQNVTLSCEQNLNHDAMYWYRQDPGQGLRLIYYSQIVNDFQKGDIAEGYSVSREKKESFPLTVTSAQKNPTAFYLCASSMYSSYEQYFGPGTRLTVT.